These 25 T cell receptor beta chains were sequenced from one sample in a study of early T cells in non-severe SARS-CoV-2 infection. TCRdb independently ran MiXCR on the 5' RACE reads; one entry per CDR3 protein. Of 95,000 to 100,000 distinct CDR3 sequences in the sample, 9.5% to 12% are singletons; the top ten hold about 5%. The sample was whole blood. The receptors shown here come from an adult who was a healthcare worker with PCR-confirmed SARS-CoV-2 infection or an uninfected control (not recorded which).

This clonotype was detected ten times or more. The chain has TRBV24-1 and TRBJ1-4, with unresolved D. Germline CDR1 and CDR2: KGHDR and SFDVKD. This CDR3 region has 14 residues. V was cut by 4 bases and J by 2 bases, with 7 bases left in between. Here the CDR3 DNA reads TGTGCCACCAGTGAAGGAAGGACTAATGAAAAACTGTTTTTT. Amino acid sequence: CATSEGRTNEKLFF.

This clonotype was detected many times. The chain joins TRBV7-9 to TRBJ1-6, with a weak D call TRBD1 (5 bases). The CDR3 sequence is 14 residues long. V lost 8 bases, J lost 7 bases, and 15 bases lay in between. The germline CDR1 and CDR2 sequences are SEHNR and FQNEAQ (reference sequence). Here the CDR3 reads CASGMGGRNSPLHF. Written as DNA, the CDR3 is TGTGCCAGCGGAATGGGGGGTCGAAATTCACCCCTCCACTTT.

This clonotype was counted a few times. V and J are TRBV19 and TRBJ1-2; D is unclear. Per germline, CDR1 LNHDA and CDR2 SQIVND (reference sequence). V was pared by 3 bases and J by 7 bases, with 12 bases between. This CDR3 is built from 13 residues. The CDR3 reads CASSIEVYGGYTF. The CDR3 coding sequence is TGTGCCAGTAGTATTGAAGTATACGGTGGCTACACCTTC.

This clonotype showed up just a few times. V usage is TRBV5-1 and J usage is TRBJ1-6, with 7 bases identical to TRBD1. Germline V gene data show CDR1 as SGHRS and CDR2 as YFSETQ. V shed 7 bases, J shed 10 bases, and the junction held 11 bases outside the gene matches. The CDR3 spans 14 residues. The DNA for the CDR3 is TGCGCCAGCCGACAGGACGCAGGGGGATCACCCCTCCACTTT. The encoded protein is CASRQDAGGSPLHF.

The chain combines TRBV20-1 with TRBJ1-6; D call uncertain. The V gene lost 6 bases and the J gene lost 4 bases, with 10 bases spanning the gap. The CDR3 is 13 amino acids. Looked up from germline, CDR1 is DFQATT and CDR2 is SNEGSKA (reference sequence). CDR3 DNA sequence: TGCAGTGCACGAGAGGATTATAATTCACCCCTCCACTTT. It is translated as CSAREDYNSPLHF.

This clonotype was seen at least ten times. V is TRBV4-1 and J is TRBJ1-1; possible D gene TRBD1, 5 bases. Germline V gene lookup returns CDR1 MGHRA and CDR2 YSYEKL. With 2 bases removed from V and 5 bases from J, the gap between germline ends came to 15 bases. The CDR3 has 15 residues. The CDR3, as DNA: TGCGCCAGCAGCCAAACCCCCCAGGGCAGAACTGAAGCTTTCTTT. Encoded protein: CASSQTPQGRTEAFF.

This clonotype was recorded a few times. The chain combines TRBV9 with TRBJ1-6; D is uncertain. The V end was cut by 0 bases, the J end by 10 bases, with 8 bases between. CDR3 length equals 13 residues. CDR1 is SGDLS and CDR2 is YYNGEE in the germline V gene. In DNA, the CDR3 is TGTGCCAGCAGCGTAGGATCCGGCTCACCCCTCCACTTT. Protein: CASSVGSGSPLHF.

This chain joins TRBV12-5 and TRBJ2-5; D possibly corresponds to TRBD2 (5 bases). Germline-derived CDR1 and CDR2 are LGHNT and FRNRAP. Deletions cut 1 base from V and 5 bases from J, with 11 bases between. The CDR3 is 14 residues long. The CDR3 sequence is CASGLAEGLETQYF. In DNA form, the CDR3 reads TGTGCTAGTGGTTTGGCAGAGGGCTTGGAGACCCAGTACTTC.

This clonotype was recorded many times. DNA of the CDR3: TGCGCCAGCAGCCAAGTACCGGGGGCCTGGGGCACTGAAGCTTTCTTT. It encodes CASSQVPGAWGTEAFF. The chain recombines TRBV4-1 with TRBJ1-1, with TRBD1 as a possible D gene (6 bases). V lost 1 base and J lost 4, with 16 bases in between. CDR3 size: 16 residues. Germline lookup yields CDR1 MGHRA and CDR2 YSYEKL.

The chain combines TRBV14 with TRBJ2-1; D is uncertain. With 3 bases removed from V and 10 bases from J, the gap between germline ends came to 13 bases. The CDR3 is 13 amino acids. The germline CDR1 and CDR2 sequences are SGHDN and FVKESK. This CDR3 is CASSHLRTQEQFF. DNA of the CDR3: TGTGCCAGCAGCCACCTCCGGACCCAGGAGCAGTTCTTC.

This chain uses TRBV7-8 with TRBJ1-3; D remains unclear. The CDR3 is made up of 13 amino acids. V lost 5 bases and J lost 2, with 7 bases in between. Germline V gives CDR1 SGHVS, CDR2 FQNEAQ. CDR3 bases: TGTGCCAGCAGCCTTAGCACTGGAAACACCATATATTTT. Translation: CASSLSTGNTIYF.

At least ten counts were recorded for this clonotype. This CDR3 is CASTSGYEQYF. The CDR3 region has the DNA TGTGCCAGCACCTCCGGGTACGAGCAGTACTTC. The chain is built from TRBV28 and TRBJ2-7; D remains ambiguous. From germline, CDR1 is MDHEN and CDR2 SYDVKM. The length of the CDR3 is 11 residues. V was shortened by 7 bases and J by 4 bases, with 8 bases between the two germline ends.

This clonotype was observed at least ten times. The chain links TRBV7-3 to TRBJ1-1; D remains ambiguous. Germline CDR1 is SGHTA and CDR2 is FQGTGA. With 1 base removed from V and 1 base from J, the gap between germline ends came to 10 bases. This CDR3 comprises 15 residues. Here the CDR3 reads CASSLNPGSNTEAFF. The CDR3 nucleotides are TGTGCCAGCAGCTTAAATCCAGGTTCGAACACTGAAGCTTTCTTT.

This clonotype has a count of ten or more. The chain links TRBV6-5 to TRBJ1-6; TRBD1 matches at 7 bases. The germline V gene encodes CDR1 MNHEY and CDR2 SVGAGI. With V trimmed by 1 base and J by 7 bases, 7 bases remained unmatched. There are 16 residues in the CDR3. The CDR3 nucleotides are TGTGCCAGCAGTTACTTTGGCGGGACAGCGAATTCACCCCTCCACTTT. This sequence encodes CASSYFGGTANSPLHF.

This clonotype was counted at least ten times. The genes are TRBV6-2 or TRBV6-3 and TRBJ1-1; no clear D. Trimming stripped 2 bases from V and 2 bases from J, with 18 bases between. The CDR3 contains 17 residues. Germline V CDR1 and CDR2: MNHEY, SVGEGT. Written as DNA, the CDR3 is TGTGCCAGCAGTTACCCTAGTTTGGGGAGAGGTAACACTGAAGCTTTCTTT. It translates to CASSYPSLGRGNTEAFF.

The rearrangement joins TRBV7-9 to TRBJ2-5; no firm D call. V was pared by 4 bases and J by 0 bases, with 9 bases between. The CDR3 extends over 14 amino acids. CDR1 SEHNR and CDR2 FQNEAQ come from the germline V gene (reference sequence). CDR3 nucleotide sequence: TGTGCCAGCAGCTCGAAGATGAACCAAGAGACCCAGTACTTC. Protein sequence: CASSSKMNQETQYF.

The chain has TRBV3-1 and TRBJ2-7; D possibly uses TRBD1 or TRBD2 (5 bases each). V gave up 5 bases and J gave up 4 bases, with 18 bases separating them. The germline V gene has CDR1 LGHDT and CDR2 YNNKEL (reference sequence). The CDR3 runs to 15 residues. The CDR3 here is CASSETMGRGYEQYF. DNA of the CDR3: TGTGCCAGCAGCGAGACTATGGGACGAGGATACGAGCAGTACTTC.

This chain connects TRBV5-6 to TRBJ2-7; D is unclear. Trimming removed 1 base from V and 3 bases from J, with 11 bases in between. The CDR3 length is 14 residues. Germline-derived CDR1 and CDR2 are SGHDT and YYEEEE. As DNA, the CDR3 is TGTGCCAGCAGCTTGAAAAACAGCCACTACGAGCAGTACTTC. It encodes CASSLKNSHYEQYF.

The table lists this clonotype with a few counts. The chain uses TRBV12-3 or TRBV12-4 and TRBJ2-3, with a tentative D call TRBD2 (6 bases). The length of the CDR3 is 14 residues. V was cut by 7 bases and J by 2 bases, with 13 bases left in between. The CDR3 sequence is CASTPWGDTDTQYF. In nucleotides, the CDR3 is TGTGCCAGCACCCCATGGGGGGACACAGATACGCAGTATTTT.

The J gene is TRBJ1-1, the V gene TRBV28; TRBD1 agrees at 10 bases. CDR3 length equals 16 residues. J gave up 0 bases and V 6 bases, and 7 bases lay outside the gene matches. CDR1 and CDR2 from the germline V gene are MDHEN and SYDVKM. The CDR3 loop reads CASSPGTGVMNTEAFF. DNA for the CDR3: TGTGCCAGCAGCCCGGGGACAGGGGTAATGAACACTGAAGCTTTCTTT.

The J gene is TRBJ1-1, the V gene TRBV18; D is ambiguous. Trimming removed 2 bases at V and 6 bases at J, with 16 bases between. This CDR3 contains 15 residues. Germline V lookup: CDR1 KGHSH, CDR2 LQKENI. The CDR3 DNA reads TGTGCCAGCTCACCAGTAATAGGTTCCAGGTCTGAAGCTTTCTTT. Translated, it gives CASSPVIGSRSEAFF.

This clonotype was observed many times. The V and J genes are TRBV6-2 or TRBV6-3 and TRBJ1-1; D gene unclear. The germline gives CDR1 MNHEY, CDR2 SVGEGT. The V and J ends lost 1 base and 6 bases respectively, with 3 bases between them. This CDR3 region has 11 residues. The CDR3 DNA reads as TGTGCCAGCAGTTACTTTGCTGAAGCTTTCTTT. It is translated as CASSYFAEAFF.

A few counts support this clonotype. J is TRBJ1-1 and V is TRBV2; D ambiguous. Trimming pared 3 bases from V and 0 bases from J, leaving 8 bases between. From germline, CDR1 is SNHLY and CDR2 FYNNEI. CDR3 length equals 14 residues. CDR3: CASSERQLNTEAFF. CDR3 nucleotides: TGTGCCAGCAGTGAGCGGCAGCTGAACACTGAAGCTTTCTTT.

The chain carries TRBV6-9 and TRBJ1-5; no clear D gene. Trimming removed 10 bases from V and 2 bases from J, with 18 bases in between. The CDR3 has 15 amino acids. The germline V gene has CDR1 MNHGY and CDR2 SVAAGI. The CDR3 sequence is CAIPVRALGNQPQHF. Here the CDR3 DNA reads TGTGCCATCCCTGTTAGGGCACTGGGCAATCAGCCCCAGCATTTT.

This clonotype has at least ten counts. CDR3 loop: CASSPRQGAPYEQYF. DNA of the CDR3: TGTGCCAGCAGCCCCAGACAGGGGGCCCCCTACGAGCAGTACTTC. V usage is TRBV6-5 and J usage is TRBJ2-7; 10 bases are shared with TRBD1. The trim removed 6 bases at V and 2 bases at J, leaving 7 bases unmatched. CDR1 MNHEY and CDR2 SVGAGI come from the germline V gene. The CDR3 is 15 residues long.